This T cell receptor beta chain is from a study of blood T cell repertoires in COVID-19. Study-wide context: Sites across the United States, Italy and Spain contributed samples from acute and convalescent COVID-19.

CDR1 is MNHEY and CDR2 is SMNVEV in the germline V gene (reference sequence). V lost 6 bases to trimming and J lost 0 bases; unmatched junction nucleotides: 1. The CDR3 contains 14 residues. Participants in the exposed group had met a COVID-19 case in the 2 weeks before joining the study. As originally analysed: Nucleated cell number was recorded as an estimate derived from reference gene primer amplification. The assay was immunoSEQ multiplex PCR, and TCRdb's table has in-frame clones only and misses some. V, J and clone size were drawn from that table, and D and trimming were deduced from the DNA. The sample contains roughly 380,000 clones, around nine tenths of which appear only once.

This receptor was obtained from a woman aged 25 to 39 who had been exposed to COVID-19. Sequencing was carried out using PBMCs or T cells enriched from blood (not recorded which). The chain combines TRBV27 with TRBJ1-3; 8 bases fit TRBD1. Written as DNA, the CDR3 is TGTGCCAGCAGACAGGGGGTCTCTGGAAACACCATATATTTT. Amino acids: CASRQGVSGNTIYF.